This T cell receptor (beta chain) was recorded in a study of control samples from healthy donors and cancer patients (dated by TCRdb to the early 2020s). The CDR3 runs 15 amino acids, cysteine and phenylalanine included. The DNA shown is the 45-base CDR3, in frame from base 1. At the junction V is shortened by 2 bases and J by 5 bases; bases outside the gene matches: 5. According to the germline V gene, CDR1 reads SGHTA and CDR2 reads FQGTGA. Receptors were amplified or captured by the immunoSEQ multiplex PCR assay. TCRdb took over this immuneACCESS table, retaining in-frame rearrangements with V and J assigned. Such tables are incomplete; in checked studies, under half of the missing clones stem from an unresolved V gene, and the remainder is unexplained. The sample profile shows about 110,000 clones; about nine tenths of them were found once. The top ten hold roughly 4% of the sample. A word on this clone: Its antigen specificity is not known. There are no base qualities to consult, and no much larger clone falls within one base.

This receptor chain uses TRBV7-3 and TRBJ2-1, with TRBD1 identical over 8 junction bases. The sequenced sample was blood. The sequence derives from a human donor in good health. The donor label of this sample is uncertain. The CDR3 region reads CASSLDRGFHNEQFF. The nucleotide sequence is given as TGTGCCAGCAGCTTAGACAGGGGCTTCCACAATGAGCAGTTCTTC.